The 31 T cell receptor beta chains listed next were all sequenced from one sample in a study of T cell repertoires in cytomegalovirus infection. Using its own MiXCR run on the reads, TCRdb lists one record per CDR3 protein. The sample lists about 180,000 distinct CDR3 sequences; under 15% were seen once. The source material was PBMCs. The receptor source for this set is a human donor in good health (CMV status not recorded). Some clones in this sample may be carry-over from other donors' samples.

This clonotype was observed a handful of times. The chain employs TRBV7-3 and TRBJ1-1; 9 positions match TRBD1. J gave up 4 bases and V 2 bases, and 14 bases lay outside the gene matches. This CDR3 region has 18 residues. CDR1 is SGHTA, CDR2 FQGTGA, per germline. CDR3 sequence reads: CASSLAGQGRGVGTEAFF. The CDR3 coding sequence is TGTGCCAGCAGCTTAGCAGGACAGGGGCGCGGGGTGGGCACTGAAGCTTTCTTT.

This clonotype was observed a handful of times. The chain couples TRBV18 to TRBJ1-2; D is ambiguous. Looked up from germline, CDR1 is KGHSH and CDR2 is LQKENI. V was trimmed by 2 bases and J by 0 bases, leaving 10 bases between them. The CDR3 loop spans 15 amino acids. The CDR3 protein is CASSPGSLPNYGYTF. Written as DNA, the CDR3 is TGTGCCAGCTCACCAGGATCCCTGCCTAACTATGGCTACACCTTC.

This clonotype was detected a few times. This chain uses TRBV19 with TRBJ2-7; no definite D call. The germline gives CDR1 LNHDA, CDR2 SQIVND (reference sequence). CDR3 length equals 12 residues. The V end lost 11 bases, the J end lost 6 bases, and 17 bases lay between the germline ends. CDR3 amino acids: CAGFPFPLEQYF. The CDR3 DNA is TGTGCCGGTTTCCCATTTCCCCTCGAGCAGTACTTC.

The chain is built from TRBV29-1 and TRBJ2-7; D is undetermined. V lost 3 bases and J 9 bases, leaving 12 bases between the germline ends. The CDR3 runs to 11 residues. Germline V gives CDR1 SQVTM, CDR2 ANQGSEA. CDR3 sequence reads: CSVDSVGAQYF. The CDR3 nucleotides read TGCAGCGTTGACTCTGTGGGCGCGCAGTACTTC.

The chain carries TRBV27 and TRBJ2-1; 10 nucleotides agree with TRBD1. V was pared by 5 bases and J by 4 bases, with 5 bases of the junction left unmatched. The germline CDR1 and CDR2 sequences are MNHEY and SMNVEV (reference sequence). The CDR3 spans 15 residues. The chain's CDR3 is CASSPQDRGYNEQFF. The DNA for the CDR3 is TGTGCCAGCAGTCCCCAGGACAGGGGGTACAATGAGCAGTTCTTC.

In this sample, this clonotype turned up many times. The rearrangement links TRBV2 to TRBJ2-1; 8 bases fit TRBD2. CDR1 SNHLY and CDR2 FYNNEI come from the germline V gene. V dropped 4 bases and J dropped 3; count of bases not matched to a gene: 2. This CDR3 has 14 amino acids. This CDR3 is CASSAAGDYNEQFF. CDR3 DNA sequence: TGTGCCAGCAGTGCAGCGGGAGACTACAATGAGCAGTTCTTC.

The gene calls are TRBV5-4 and TRBJ2-1; TRBD1 matches 12 bases. The junction had 6 bases not matched to a gene; V was cut back by 4 bases and J by 7 bases. Germline CDR1 is SGHNT and CDR2 is YYREEE (reference sequence). The CDR3 extends over 15 amino acids. The CDR3 coding sequence is TGTGCCAGCAGCCGCGGGGACAGGGGGCGGAATGAGCAGTTCTTC. Translation gives CASSRGDRGRNEQFF.

Comments on this clonotype: A read error may produce the germline difference seen at one junction end. This rearrangement joins TRBV5-6 to TRBJ1-2; D is ambiguous. Germline-derived CDR1 and CDR2 are SGHDT and YYEEEE. The CDR3 contains 11 residues. CDR3 nucleotide sequence: TGTGCCAGCAGCCCTAAGTATGGCTACACCTTC. It translates to CASSPKYGYTF.

This chain joins TRBV2 and TRBJ2-7, with D possibly called TRBD1 or TRBD2 (5 bases each). V was trimmed by 7 bases and J by 6 bases, leaving 13 bases between them. Germline V gene lookup returns CDR1 SNHLY and CDR2 FYNNEI. This CDR3 spans 12 amino acids. The CDR3 region has the DNA TGTGCCAGCACATCAAAGGGGAGCGAGCAGTACTTC. As protein: CASTSKGSEQYF.

This clonotype occurred a few times. The gene calls are TRBV5-1 and TRBJ2-7, with D tentatively TRBD2 (6 bases). CDR3 size: 13 residues. With 0 bases removed from V and 7 bases from J, the gap between germline ends came to 11 bases. Germline CDR1 and CDR2: SGHRS and YFSETQ. The DNA for the CDR3 is TGCGCCAGCAGCTTGGAGTCGGCGGGAGAGCAGTACTTC. Amino acids: CASSLESAGEQYF.

The sample holds many counts of this clonotype. The chain couples TRBV28 to TRBJ1-3; 12 bases align to TRBD1. This CDR3 spans 16 amino acids. Germline trimming cut 6 bases from V and 5 bases from J; bases unmatched to any gene: 8. Germline V CDR1 and CDR2: MDHEN, SYDVKM. As DNA, the CDR3 is TGTGCCAGCAGCCGTACCGGGACAGGGGGCCGAAACACCATATATTTT. It encodes CASSRTGTGGRNTIYF.

The V and J genes are TRBV15 and TRBJ1-5, with D perhaps TRBD1 (5 bases). CDR3 length: 16 amino acids. Per the germline V gene, CDR1 is LNHNV and CDR2 is YYDKDF (reference sequence). Trimming removed 0 bases from V and 5 bases from J, with 14 bases in between. The CDR3: CATSRDRGGSDQPQHF. The CDR3, as DNA: TGTGCCACCAGCAGAGATCGGGGGGGTTCGGATCAGCCCCAGCATTTT.

The chain employs TRBV14 and TRBJ2-7, with 7 nucleotides matching TRBD1. V was pared by 4 bases and J by 0 bases, with 9 bases of the junction left unmatched. This CDR3 region has 16 residues. CDR1 and CDR2 from the germline V gene are SGHDN and FVKESK. DNA of the CDR3: TGTGCCAGCAGCCTTCGACAGGGCGCCTACTCCTACGAGCAGTACTTC. This codes for CASSLRQGAYSYEQYF.

This clonotype has a count of ten or more. The rearrangement links TRBV7-2 to TRBJ2-5; maybe TRBD2 (7 bases). This CDR3 has 15 amino acids. Germline assignment: CDR1 SGHTA and CDR2 FQGNSA. Trimming took 2 bases from V and 3 from J, leaving 13 bases between them. CDR3 amino acids: CASSLWAGAKETQYF. The DNA for the CDR3 is TGTGCCAGCAGCTTATGGGCGGGGGCCAAAGAGACCCAGTACTTC.

This chain connects TRBV20-1 to TRBJ2-2, with D unresolved. CDR1 DFQATT and CDR2 SNEGSKA come from the germline V gene (reference sequence). The CDR3 is 12 amino acids. Trimming stripped 5 bases from V and 4 bases from J, with 8 bases between. The CDR3 loop is CSAYDSTGELFF. CDR3 nucleotide sequence: TGCAGTGCTTACGATTCCACCGGGGAGCTGTTTTTT.

This clonotype was recorded many times. The rearrangement links TRBV20-1 to TRBJ1-3; D is undetermined. This CDR3 is built from 14 residues. Trimming stripped 0 bases from V and 1 base from J, with 7 bases between. Looked up from germline, CDR1 is DFQATT and CDR2 is SNEGSKA (reference sequence). CDR3 in amino acids: CSARDSGSGNTIYF. In nucleotides, the CDR3 is TGCAGTGCTAGAGATAGCGGTTCTGGAAACACCATATATTTT.

Ten or more counts support this clonotype. This CDR3 is CASSLFWGDTQYF. The CDR3 DNA follows: TGTGCCAGCAGCCTTTTTTGGGGAGATACGCAGTATTTT. The chain joins TRBV7-2 to TRBJ2-3; D is unclear. CDR3 length: 13 amino acids. Germline V CDR1 and CDR2: SGHTA, FQGNSA. Trimming pared 5 bases from V and 5 bases from J, leaving 11 bases between.

The table lists this clonotype with many counts. The chain couples TRBV7-2 to TRBJ1-2; tentative D call: TRBD1 (5 bases). V was trimmed by 5 bases and J by 8 bases, leaving 12 bases between them. The germline gives CDR1 SGHTA, CDR2 FQGNSA. The CDR3 is made up of 12 amino acids. For the CDR3, the DNA is TGTGCCAGCAGCGACGGACAAGCCGGCTACACCTTC. Protein sequence: CASSDGQAGYTF.

This clonotype occurred a few times. This chain uses TRBV11-1 with TRBJ2-1, with 8 bases lining up with TRBD2. After removal of 4 bases from V and 3 bases from J, the junction contained 8 bases not matched to a gene. Germline V gene data show CDR1 as SGHAT and CDR2 as FQDESV (reference sequence). The CDR3 sequence is 16 residues long. The CDR3 DNA sequence: TGTGCCAGCAGCTACTACGGCGGGGGGTACTACAATGAGCAGTTCTTC. This encodes CASSYYGGGYYNEQFF.

This clonotype was counted only a few times. The chain carries TRBV12-3 or TRBV12-4 and TRBJ2-2, with 14 positions matching TRBD2. CDR3 size: 15 residues. V was pared by 5 bases and J by 7 bases, with 3 bases of the junction left unmatched. CDR3 bases: TGTGCCAGCAGTCGGGGACTAGCGGGGGACGGGGAGCTGTTTTTT. Amino acids: CASSRGLAGDGELFF.

The sample holds many counts of this clonotype. The rearrangement joins TRBV7-2 to TRBJ2-3; D is perhaps TRBD1 (6 bases). Per the germline V gene, CDR1 is SGHTA and CDR2 is FQGNSA. The CDR3 is made up of 16 amino acids. The V gene lost 3 bases and the J gene lost 2 bases, with 15 bases spanning the gap. This chain's CDR3 is CASSFGTLGSTDTQYF. In DNA form, the CDR3 reads TGTGCCAGCAGCTTCGGGACACTCGGATCCACAGATACGCAGTATTTT.

This clonotype was recorded at least ten times. V and J are TRBV7-6 and TRBJ2-7, with 11 nucleotides matching TRBD2. The CDR3 extends over 17 amino acids. V lost 0 bases and J lost 0; bases outside the gene matches: 4. CDR1 SGHVS and CDR2 FNYEAQ come from the germline V gene. The CDR3 loop is CASSLATSGSSSYEQYF. CDR3 DNA sequence: TGTGCCAGCAGCTTAGCAACTAGCGGGAGTAGCTCCTACGAGCAGTACTTC.

This sequence joins TRBV4-3 and TRBJ1-3; no reliable D call. The CDR3 sequence is 17 residues long. CDR1 and CDR2 (germline): LGHNA, YSLEER. V was trimmed by 0 bases and J by 0 bases, leaving 12 bases between them. CDR3 region: CASSQDLGRTSGNTIYF. The CDR3 nucleotides read TGCGCCAGCAGCCAAGATCTTGGCAGAACCTCTGGAAACACCATATATTTT.

The J gene is TRBJ2-5, the V gene TRBV14; TRBD1 matches 10 bases. V was pared by 2 bases and J by 2 bases, with 5 bases of the junction left unmatched. The length of the CDR3 is 16 residues. In germline, CDR1 is SGHDN, CDR2 FVKESK. This chain's CDR3 is CASSQREDRGQETQYF. The DNA of the CDR3 is TGTGCCAGCAGCCAAAGAGAGGACAGGGGGCAAGAGACCCAGTACTTC.

The CDR3 region is CASSYWTSGSSEQYF. The CDR3 bases are TGTGCCAGCAGTTACTGGACTAGCGGGAGTTCCGAGCAGTACTTC. This chain uses TRBV6-2 or TRBV6-3 with TRBJ2-7; TRBD2 aligns across 13 bases. Germline-derived CDR1 and CDR2 are MNHEY and SVGEGT. This CDR3 has 15 residues. After removal of 1 base from V and 6 bases from J, the junction contained 3 bases not matched to a gene.

The rearrangement joins TRBV30 to TRBJ1-1; D call uncertain. V was pared by 0 bases and J by 0 bases, with 8 bases between. This CDR3 is 14 amino acids long. The germline gives CDR1 GTSNPN, CDR2 SVGIG (reference sequence). The CDR3 nucleotides are TGTGCCTGGAGTGTTGGACGGATGAACACTGAAGCTTTCTTT. Translating it yields CAWSVGRMNTEAFF.

On this clonotype itself: One end of the junction varies from germline; a read error may be responsible. The gene calls are TRBV20-1 and TRBJ1-1; no clear D gene. The CDR3 is 16 amino acids. Per germline, CDR1 DFQATT and CDR2 SNEGSKA (reference sequence). The CDR3 loop is CGARDPQEAMNTEAFF. In DNA form, the CDR3 reads TGCGGTGCTAGAGATCCCCAGGAGGCGATGAACACTGAAGCTTTCTTT.

With regard to this clonotype: A much larger clone lies one base from this, so it may be a read error. Because it lacks the conserved phenylalanine or tryptophan at the end, this CDR3 is likely a read error. The chain couples TRBV7-6 to TRBJ1-2, with 10 bases matching TRBD1. Trimming at V came to 5 bases and at J to 1 base, leaving 7 bases not matched to a gene. The germline V gene has CDR1 SGHVS and CDR2 FNYEAQ. CDR3 length: 16 residues. In DNA form, the CDR3 reads TGTGCCAGCAGCCCGGCCGGGACAGGGGTTAACTATGGCTACACCTGC. Protein product: CASSPAGTGVNYGYTC.

This clonotype was counted at least ten times. The chain joins TRBV4-1 to TRBJ2-4, with 9 bases fitting TRBD1. In germline, CDR1 is MGHRA, CDR2 YSYEKL. This CDR3 spans 15 amino acids. V shed 3 bases, J shed 5 bases, and the junction held 5 bases outside the gene matches. The CDR3: CASSHLTGGENIQYF. In nucleotides, the CDR3 is TGCGCCAGCAGCCACCTGACAGGGGGAGAAAACATTCAGTACTTC.

This clonotype has a count of ten or more. This chain connects TRBV6-4 to TRBJ2-2; D is ambiguous. Trimming took 5 bases from V and 4 from J, leaving 8 bases between them. The length of the CDR3 is 13 residues. CDR1 is MRHNA, CDR2 SNTAGT, per germline. CDR3 sequence: CASSLASTGELFF. CDR3 bases: TGTGCCAGCAGTTTGGCTAGCACCGGGGAGCTGTTTTTT.

This sequence joins TRBV5-1 and TRBJ2-1, with unresolved D. V was pared by 0 bases and J by 6 bases, with 22 bases between. Per germline, CDR1 SGHRS and CDR2 YFSETQ. CDR3 length: 18 residues. CDR3: CASSLEIATVGLLNEQFF. The CDR3 coding sequence is TGCGCCAGCAGCTTGGAAATTGCAACCGTGGGCCTCCTCAATGAGCAGTTCTTC.